The 7 T cell receptor beta chains in this list originate from one sample, sequenced in a study of T-cell reconstitution after alpha-beta-depleted transplantation in children. This sample's TCRbeta library carried unique molecular identifier barcodes. TCRdb reanalysed the PCR reads using MiXCR and keeps one entry per CDR3 protein. The table has approximately 110,000 distinct CDR3 sequences, under 30% seen once. Sequenced here: PBMCs, mostly from graft donor cells, sampled 180 days after TCRalphabeta/CD19-depleted stem cell transplant. All receptors come from a male patient aged 2 to 9 who had a stem cell transplant for chronic granulomatous disease, so the T cells may come from the graft donor.

This clonotype was seen more than once but under ten times. This chain links TRBV7-2 with TRBJ1-5, with no clear D. There are 13 residues in the CDR3. Looked up from germline, CDR1 is SGHTA and CDR2 is FQGNSA. V gave up 1 base and J gave up 5 bases, with 6 bases separating them. For the CDR3, the DNA is TGTGCCAGCAGCTTAGTTCAGTATCAGCCCCAGCATTTT. It is translated as CASSLVQYQPQHF.

This clonotype has only a few counts. The V gene is TRBV6-5, the J gene TRBJ1-5, with a tentative D call TRBD1 (6 bases). The ends were cut back, 0 bases at V and 7 bases at J, with 16 bases in the middle. The CDR3 consists of 16 residues. The germline V gene encodes CDR1 MNHEY and CDR2 SVGAGI. CDR3 nucleotide sequence: TGTGCCAGCAGTTACTCGAAAACAGGGTATCACCAGCCCCAGCATTTT. This encodes CASSYSKTGYHQPQHF.

This chain connects TRBV12-3 or TRBV12-4 to TRBJ1-4, with 9 bases identical to TRBD1. The CDR3 has 15 residues. Trimming at V came to 4 bases and at J to 3 bases, leaving 3 bases not matched to a gene. The CDR3 spells CASSSQGASNEKLFF. The DNA for the CDR3 is TGTGCCAGCAGTTCACAGGGGGCATCTAATGAAAAACTGTTTTTT.

This clonotype has a count of ten or more. V usage is TRBV20-1 and J usage is TRBJ2-7; D unclear. The CDR3 has 12 residues. Trimming cost V 3 bases and J 0 bases, with 6 bases left between them. Per the germline V gene, CDR1 is DFQATT and CDR2 is SNEGSKA (reference sequence). The CDR3, as DNA: TGCAGTGCTAGCGTCGCCTCCTACGAGCAGTACTTC. Amino acids: CSASVASYEQYF.

This clonotype was seen at least ten times. The chain links TRBV3-1 to TRBJ2-7; 7 bases are a match to TRBD1. The CDR3 is 13 amino acids. The V segment lost 7 bases and the J segment 1 base; nucleotides outside the gene matches: 4. The germline V gene encodes CDR1 LGHDT and CDR2 YNNKEL (reference sequence). The CDR3 here is CASKGTASYEQYF. The CDR3 DNA reads as TGTGCCAGCAAAGGGACAGCGTCCTACGAGCAGTACTTC.

This clonotype showed up just a few times. The V and J genes are TRBV29-1 and TRBJ1-1; 10 nucleotides align to TRBD1. Germline assignment: CDR1 SQVTM and CDR2 ANQGSEA. The CDR3 contains 14 residues. After removal of 6 bases from V and 5 bases from J, the junction contained 9 bases not matched to a gene. Here the CDR3 DNA reads TGCAGCGTAGTGTCCGGGACAGGGGCTACTGAAGCTTTCTTT. Translated: CSVVSGTGATEAFF.

This clonotype was counted ten times or more. The gene calls are TRBV28 and TRBJ2-3; 7 bases are a match to TRBD1. This CDR3 has 13 residues. The ends lost 3 bases at V and 6 bases at J; junction bases unmatched: 3. CDR1 is MDHEN and CDR2 is SYDVKM in the germline V gene. This CDR3 reads CASSLGTDDTQYF. As DNA, the CDR3 is TGTGCCAGCAGTTTGGGGACAGACGATACGCAGTATTTT.